The rows below give T cell receptor beta chains drawn from one sample of a study of cytomegalovirus exposure and HLA in healthy donors. Sequenced by immunoSEQ multiplex PCR; TCRdb stores in-frame clones only, minus some. The repertoire holds about 190,000 clones, with roughly 80% as singletons. Sequenced: PBMCs. The receptors here all came from a woman aged 25-40 years in good health and CMV-seropositive. Both conserved end residues are part of each CDR3. The order of the fields is D gene, V gene, clone size, J gene, CDR3 DNA, CDR3 protein. A D gene is named only where the DNA matches it firmly. Rows give clone size only sometimes, using once, few, many, or a class for an expanded clone.

.	TRBV19	.	TRBJ1-5	TGTGCCAGTAGTTCATGGGACACGTACAATCAGCCCCAGCATTTT	CASSSWDTYNQPQHF
TRBD2	TRBV10-3	.	TRBJ2-3	TGTGCCATCAGCCCGGGACTAGCGGGAAACACAGATACGCAGTATTTT	CAISPGLAGNTDTQYF
.	TRBV7-9	.	TRBJ2-7	TGTGCCAGCAGCTTAACCAGGGACGAGCAGTACTTC	CASSLTRDEQYF
.	TRBV2	.	TRBJ1-3	TGTGCCAGCAGTGACCTCTCTGGAAACACCATATATTTT	CASSDLSGNTIYF
TRBD2	TRBV5-4	.	TRBJ2-1	TGTGCCAGCAGTCCCGGGACTAGCGGGGGGGCGGGCTCTGAGCAGTTCTTC	CASSPGTSGGAGSEQFF
.	TRBV25-1	.	TRBJ2-5	TGTGCCAGCAGTCGGAGGGGCGGGGAGACCCAGTACTTC	CASSRRGGETQYF
.	TRBV27	.	TRBJ1-4	TGTGCCAGCAGAACGGCTAGGGAAAAACTGTTTTTT	CASRTAREKLFF
TRBD1	TRBV25-1	.	TRBJ1-1	TGTGCCAGCAGTGATTCCGACAGGGGGACGGACACTGAAGCTTTCTTT	CASSDSDRGTDTEAFF
.	TRBV2	.	TRBJ1-5	TGTGCCAGCAGTGAGAGGCAGGGAAGGCAGCCCCAGCATTTT	CASSERQGRQPQHF
TRBD2	TRBV9	.	TRBJ2-1	TGTGCCAGCAGCGTAGAGCGAGCGGGAGCGGATGAGCAGTTCTTC	CASSVERAGADEQFF
TRBD1	TRBV27	.	TRBJ2-7	TGTGCCAGCAGCCAAGTCCGGGACAGGTCCTACGAGCAGTACTTC	CASSQVRDRSYEQYF
TRBD2	TRBV9	.	TRBJ2-7	TGTGCCAGCAGCGTAGGGCGGGAGGGCGCCCAGTACTTC	CASSVGREGAQYF
.	TRBV28	.	TRBJ1-6	TGTGCCACCACCCCGTGGCAGAATAATTCACCCCTCCACTTT	CATTPWQNNSPLHF
.	TRBV7-2	.	TRBJ2-3	TGTGCCAGCAGCCGCGACAGCGCCACAGATACGCAGTATTTT	CASSRDSATDTQYF
.	TRBV2	once	TRBJ1-3	TGTGCCACCGAACGACAGAGCTCTGGAAACACCATATATTTT	CATERQSSGNTIYF
.	TRBV20-1	.	TRBJ1-2	TGCAGTGCCACGACAGGCTATGGCTACACCTTC	CSATTGYGYTF
TRBD2	TRBV5-1	.	TRBJ2-5	TGCGCCAGCAGCTTGGGTAGCGGGGTTCTCCAAGAGACCCAGTACTTC	CASSLGSGVLQETQYF
.	TRBV19	.	TRBJ1-2	TGTGCCAGTAAGGAGTACTATGGCTACACCTTC	CASKEYYGYTF
.	TRBV21-1	.	TRBJ1-1	TGTGCCAGCAGCAATAAAGGGTGTAGGGAGGTCTTAAACACTGAAGCTTTCTTT	CASSNKGCREVLNTEAFF
.	TRBV9	.	TRBJ2-3	TGTGCCAGCAGCCCAGCCCCCTCAGCGAGACGCACAGATACGCAGTATTTT	CASSPAPSARRTDTQYF
TRBD1	TRBV7-3	few	TRBJ2-5	TGTGCCAGCAGCCGGACAGGGGCCGGAGAGACCCAGTACTTC	CASSRTGAGETQYF
TRBD1	TRBV7-7	few	TRBJ2-5	TGTGCCAGCAGCTTAGACAGGGGCGGGGAGACCCAGTACTTC	CASSLDRGGETQYF
.	TRBV7-2	.	TRBJ1-4	TGTGCCAGCAGTCAAGACAGGAGGCTCGAAAAACTGTTTTTT	CASSQDRRLEKLFF
TRBD2	TRBV11-2	.	TRBJ2-1	TGTGCCAGCAGCTTAGATCGGGGGGGCAATGAGCAGTTCTTC	CASSLDRGGNEQFF
.	TRBV19	.	TRBJ1-5	TGTGCCAGTACCTCTCCCAATCGAGGGGGGGATCAGCCCCAGCATTTT	CASTSPNRGGDQPQHF
TRBD1	TRBV6-6	.	TRBJ2-7	TGTGCCAGCAGTTATTACATCCCCACAGGGGGATGGCAGTACTTC	CASSYYIPTGGWQYF
.	TRBV25-1	.	TRBJ2-5	TGTGCCAGCAGTGGACGGTGGGGGCCGTACCAAGAGACCCAGTACTTC	CASSGRWGPYQETQYF
TRBD1	TRBV6-5	.	TRBJ1-6	TGTGCCAGCAGTTTACAGGGGGGGCATTCACCCCTCCACTTT	CASSLQGGHSPLHF
.	TRBV30	.	TRBJ1-3	TGTGCCTGGAGTGTAAGGGGCTTATCGGGAAACACCATATATTTT	CAWSVRGLSGNTIYF
TRBD1	TRBV29-1	.	TRBJ2-2	TGCACCGTATCCGGGTGGGGGACAGGGAACACCGGGGAGCTGTTTTTT	CTVSGWGTGNTGELFF
TRBD2	TRBV7-2	few	TRBJ2-3	TGTGCCAGCAGCCGCTTGGGGAGCGGGGTAACAGATACGCAGTATTTT	CASSRLGSGVTDTQYF
TRBD1	TRBV19	.	TRBJ1-5	TGTGCCAGTTCAGGGGGTCAGCATAGCAATCAGCCCCAGCATTTT	CASSGGQHSNQPQHF
.	TRBV7-9	once	TRBJ2-1	TGTGCCAGCAGCTTAGCACAGGCCTACAATGAGCAGTTCTTC	CASSLAQAYNEQFF
TRBD2	TRBV29-1	.	TRBJ2-1	TGCAGTGCCTTTGGGGGGGGGACCTACAATGAGCAGTTCTTC	CSAFGGGTYNEQFF
.	TRBV5-4	few	TRBJ1-1	TGTGCCAGCAGCTTGTTCCAGGGATTTAACACTGAAGCTTTCTTT	CASSLFQGFNTEAFF
.	TRBV4-1	.	TRBJ1-3	TGCGCCAGCAGCCAAGGGGGAGGTTTCTCTGGAAACACCATATATTTT	CASSQGGGFSGNTIYF
.	TRBV7-9	.	TRBJ1-1	TGTGCCAGCAGCTTATTAAGGGGTTCCGACACTGAAGCTTTCTTT	CASSLLRGSDTEAFF
TRBD2	TRBV29-1	.	TRBJ2-2	TGCAGCGTTTCCGTCCGGGGGGCCGGGGAGCTGTTTTTT	CSVSVRGAGELFF
.	TRBV28	.	TRBJ1-2	TGTGCCAGCAAAATTACCCTCCCGAACGGGGACTACACCTTC	CASKITLPNGDYTF
.	TRBV11-2	.	TRBJ2-3	TGTGCCAGCAGCTTATCGGGACTCAAATATAGCACAGATACGCAGTATTTT	CASSLSGLKYSTDTQYF
.	TRBV28	.	TRBJ2-3	TGTGCCAGCAGCCCTAACACAGATACGCAGTATTTT	CASSPNTDTQYF
.	TRBV2	few	TRBJ1-5	TGTGCCAGCAGTGAAAGGGGGGGGAGCAATCAGCCCCAGCATTTT	CASSERGGSNQPQHF
.	TRBV11-2	.	TRBJ2-5	TGTGCCAGCAGGACAGGCGAGACCCAGTACTTC	CASRTGETQYF
.	TRBV7-2	.	TRBJ2-3	TGTGCCAGCAGCCCTATGGGACAAAGCACAGATACGCAGTATTTT	CASSPMGQSTDTQYF
.	TRBV2	.	TRBJ1-1	TGTGCCAGCAGCTACAACCAGCGGCCCCCGGACACTGAAGCTTTCTTT	CASSYNQRPPDTEAFF
.	TRBV2	.	TRBJ1-5	TGTGCCAGCAGTGACAGGGTAAGCGATCAGCCCCAGCATTTT	CASSDRVSDQPQHF
TRBD2	TRBV4-3	.	TRBJ2-1	TGCGCCAGCAGCCTTACTCCTATTAGCGGGAGGTACAATGAGCAGTTCTTC	CASSLTPISGRYNEQFF
.	TRBV15	.	TRBJ1-3	TGTGCCACCAGCAGAATGGGGGCGAACTCTGGAAACACCATATATTTT	CATSRMGANSGNTIYF
TRBD2	TRBV7-2	.	TRBJ2-5	TGTGCCAGCAGCTCCACCTACTCAACTAGCGGGGCTCGAAAAGAGACCCAGTACTTC	CASSSTYSTSGARKETQYF
TRBD1	TRBV27	.	TRBJ1-3	TGTGCCAGCAGTTTTCACATGGACAGGCCTCTCTCTGGAAACACCATATATTTT	CASSFHMDRPLSGNTIYF